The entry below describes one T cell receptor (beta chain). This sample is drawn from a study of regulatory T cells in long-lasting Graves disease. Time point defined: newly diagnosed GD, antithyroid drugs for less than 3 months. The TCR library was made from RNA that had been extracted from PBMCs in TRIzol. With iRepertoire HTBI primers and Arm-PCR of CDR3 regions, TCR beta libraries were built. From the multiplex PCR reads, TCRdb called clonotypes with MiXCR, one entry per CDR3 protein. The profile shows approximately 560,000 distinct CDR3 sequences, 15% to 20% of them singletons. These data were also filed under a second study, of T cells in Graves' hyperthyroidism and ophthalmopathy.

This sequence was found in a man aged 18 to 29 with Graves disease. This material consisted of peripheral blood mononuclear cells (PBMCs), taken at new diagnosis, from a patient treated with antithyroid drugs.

The CDR3 DNA reads as TGCAGCGTTGCCCGAGAGTCTAACTATGGCTACACCTTC. This encodes CSVARESNYGYTF. The V and J genes are TRBV29-1 and TRBJ1-2; D is ambiguous. This CDR3 has 13 residues. The germline gives CDR1 SQVTM, CDR2 ANQGSEA. V lost 4 bases to trimming and J lost 0 bases, with 9 bases between them.